This T cell receptor beta chain comes out of a study of blood T cells in healthy people across ages. On this clonotype itself: Antigen: not known.

This CDR3 comprises 14 residues. J lost 4 bases, V lost 6 bases, and 11 bases had no gene match. Germline V gives CDR1 DFQATT, CDR2 SNEGSKA (reference sequence). Study outcomes and limitations: Age brought a roughly linear fall in TCR beta diversity measured per million T cells.

Together with a sample-barcoded 5' primer, a J-beta primer mix was included in a second PCR lasting about 7 to 11 cycles. TCRdb re-derived calls from the 5' RACE reads in MiXCR, one entry per CDR3 protein. The sample consists of about 1 million distinct CDR3 sequences, around 25% of them appearing once. The sample also formed part of further work on T cells of mothers and their children. In that study: A few healthy Caucasian mothers and their six children donated.

This TCR derives from a girl between 2 and 10 years old in good health. The sample taken for sequencing was blood. The rearrangement links TRBV20-1 to TRBJ2-7, with 8 bases matching TRBD1. This chain's CDR3 is CSAGYGTGGYEQYF. CDR3 sequence (DNA): TGCAGTGCAGGCTATGGGACAGGAGGATACGAGCAGTACTTC.